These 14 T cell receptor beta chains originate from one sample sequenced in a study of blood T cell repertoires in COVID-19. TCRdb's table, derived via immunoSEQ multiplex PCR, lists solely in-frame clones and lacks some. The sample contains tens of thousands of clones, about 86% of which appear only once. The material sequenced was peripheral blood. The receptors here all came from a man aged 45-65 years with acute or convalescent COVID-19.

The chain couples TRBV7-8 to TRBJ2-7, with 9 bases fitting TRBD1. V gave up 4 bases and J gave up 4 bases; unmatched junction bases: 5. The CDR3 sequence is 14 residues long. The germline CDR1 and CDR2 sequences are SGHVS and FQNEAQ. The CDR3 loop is CASSYRTGVYEQYF. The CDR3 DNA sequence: TGTGCCAGCAGCTACCGGACAGGGGTTTACGAGCAGTACTTC.

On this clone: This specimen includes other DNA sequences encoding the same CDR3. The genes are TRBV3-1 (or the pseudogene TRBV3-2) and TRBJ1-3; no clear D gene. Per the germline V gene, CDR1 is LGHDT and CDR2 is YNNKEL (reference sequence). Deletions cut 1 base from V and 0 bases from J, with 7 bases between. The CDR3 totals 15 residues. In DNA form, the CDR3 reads TGTGCCAGCAGCCAAGGTGGTAGCTCTGGAAACACCATATATTTT. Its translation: CASSQGGSSGNTIYF.

CDR3 in DNA: TGTGCCAGCTCACGACAGGGGGGTGGCAATCAGCCCCAGCATTTT. Its translation is CASSRQGGGNQPQHF. The chain combines TRBV18 with TRBJ1-5; 9 nucleotides agree with TRBD1. Germline V gene data show CDR1 as KGHSH and CDR2 as LQKENI. The trim removed 4 bases at V and 2 bases at J, leaving 3 bases unmatched. The CDR3 contains 15 residues.

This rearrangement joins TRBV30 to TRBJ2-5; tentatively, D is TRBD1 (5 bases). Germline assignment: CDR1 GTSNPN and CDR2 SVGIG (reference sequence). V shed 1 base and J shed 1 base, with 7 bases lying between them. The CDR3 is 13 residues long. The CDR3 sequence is CAWSGQIQETQYF. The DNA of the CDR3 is TGTGCCTGGAGTGGACAGATCCAAGAGACCCAGTACTTC.

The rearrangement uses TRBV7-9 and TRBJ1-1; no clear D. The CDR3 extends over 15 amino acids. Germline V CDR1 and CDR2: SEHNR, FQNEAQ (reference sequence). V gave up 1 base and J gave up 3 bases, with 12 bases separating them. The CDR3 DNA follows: TGTGCCAGCAGCTTAGATATCGGGGTAGACACTGAAGCTTTCTTT. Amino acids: CASSLDIGVDTEAFF.

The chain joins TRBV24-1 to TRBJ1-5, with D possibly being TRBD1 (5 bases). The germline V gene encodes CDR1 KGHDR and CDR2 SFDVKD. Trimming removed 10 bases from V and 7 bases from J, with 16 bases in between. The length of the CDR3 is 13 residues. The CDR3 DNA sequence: TGTGCCACTGGCGGGGACCGGGCACAGCCCCAGCATTTT. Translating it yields CATGGDRAQPQHF.

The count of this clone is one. CDR3 residues: CASSQLQTSGRSYNEQFF. The CDR3 nucleotides are TGTGCCAGCAGCCAACTTCAAACCAGCGGGAGGTCCTACAATGAGCAGTTCTTC. The J gene is TRBJ2-1, the V gene TRBV3-1 (or the pseudogene TRBV3-2); TRBD2 agrees at 9 bases. The V gene's germline CDR1 is LGHDT and CDR2 YNNKEL (reference sequence). This CDR3 region has 18 residues. V was pared by 2 bases and J by 1 base, with 9 bases of the junction left unmatched.

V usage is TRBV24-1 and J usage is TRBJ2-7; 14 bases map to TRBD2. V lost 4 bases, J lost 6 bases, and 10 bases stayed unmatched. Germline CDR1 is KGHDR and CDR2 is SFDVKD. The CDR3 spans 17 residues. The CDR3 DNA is TGTGCCACCAGTGACTCCGGGACTAGCGGGAGCGTTTCCGAGCAGTACTTC. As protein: CATSDSGTSGSVSEQYF.

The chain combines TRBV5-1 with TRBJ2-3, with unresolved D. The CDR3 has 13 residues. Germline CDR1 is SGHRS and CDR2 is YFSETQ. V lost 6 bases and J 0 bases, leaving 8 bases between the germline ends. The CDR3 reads CASIGTSTDTQYF. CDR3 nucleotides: TGCGCCAGCATTGGTACAAGCACAGATACGCAGTATTTT. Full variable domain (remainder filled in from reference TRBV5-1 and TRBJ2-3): KAGVTQTPRYLIKTRGQQVTLSCSPISGHRSVSWYQQTPGQGLQFLFEYFSETQRNKGNFPGRFSGRQFSNSRSEMNVSTLELGDSALYLCASIGTSTDTQYFGPGTRLTVL.

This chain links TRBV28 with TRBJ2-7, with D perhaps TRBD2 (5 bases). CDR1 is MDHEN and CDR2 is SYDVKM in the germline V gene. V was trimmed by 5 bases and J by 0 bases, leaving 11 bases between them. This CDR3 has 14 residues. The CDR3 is CASSPPRDSYEQYF. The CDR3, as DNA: TGTGCCAGCAGTCCCCCCCGGGACTCCTACGAGCAGTACTTC.

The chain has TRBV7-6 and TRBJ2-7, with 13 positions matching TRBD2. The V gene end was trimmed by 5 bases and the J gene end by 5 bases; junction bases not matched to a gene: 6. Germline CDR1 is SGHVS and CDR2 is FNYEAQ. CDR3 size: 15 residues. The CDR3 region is CASSLGTSGINEQYF. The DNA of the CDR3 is TGTGCCAGCAGCCTTGGGACTAGCGGGATCAACGAGCAGTACTTC.

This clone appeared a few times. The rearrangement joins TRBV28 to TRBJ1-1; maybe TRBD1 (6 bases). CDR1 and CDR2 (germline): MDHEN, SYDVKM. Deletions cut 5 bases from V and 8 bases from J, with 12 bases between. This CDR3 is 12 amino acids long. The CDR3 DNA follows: TGTGCCAGCAGTCGACAGGTCAGAGAAGCTTTCTTT. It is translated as CASSRQVREAFF.

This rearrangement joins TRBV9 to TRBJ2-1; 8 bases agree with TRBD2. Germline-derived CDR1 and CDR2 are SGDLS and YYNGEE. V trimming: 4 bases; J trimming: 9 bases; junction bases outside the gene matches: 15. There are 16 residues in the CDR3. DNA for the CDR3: TGTGCCAGCAGCCCCAAACCGGCTAGCGGGCTCGGTGAGCAGTTCTTC. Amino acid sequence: CASSPKPASGLGEQFF. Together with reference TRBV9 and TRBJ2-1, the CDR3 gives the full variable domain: DSGVTQTPKHLITATGQRVTLRCSPRSGDLSVYWYQQSLDQGLQFLIQYYNGEERAKGNILERFSAQQFPDLHSELNLSSLELGDSALYFCASSPKPASGLGEQFFGPGTRLTVL.

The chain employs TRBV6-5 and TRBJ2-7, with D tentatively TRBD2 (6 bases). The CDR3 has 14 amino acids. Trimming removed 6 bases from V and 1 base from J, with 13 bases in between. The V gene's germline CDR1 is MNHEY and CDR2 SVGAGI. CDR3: CASRPLGTSYEQYF. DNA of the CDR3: TGTGCCAGCAGACCTCTAGGGACTTCCTACGAGCAGTACTTC.